These 9 T cell receptor beta chains originate from one sample sequenced in a study of T cells in Graves' hyperthyroidism and ophthalmopathy. Using RNA transcripts as the source, TCR beta CDR3 regions were amplified. With the HTBI primer set, the TCR CDR3 went through a first round of RT-PCR. Each CDR3 protein is one row after TCRdb ran MiXCR on the multiplex PCR reads. The sample includes more than 300,000 distinct CDR3 sequences, less than 15% of them seen just once. Specimen: blood. These receptors were collected from a woman aged 18-30 years with Graves' hyperthyroidism.

This clonotype was observed many times. The CDR3 region is CASSLRVNTGELFF. As DNA, the CDR3 is TGTGCCAGCAGCTTGCGGGTTAACACCGGGGAGCTGTTTTTT. V gene TRBV5-6 combines with J gene TRBJ2-2; D unclear. The CDR3 sequence is 14 residues long. V shed 1 base and J shed 2 bases, with 6 bases lying between them. Germline CDR1 SGHDT, CDR2 YYEEEE.

This clonotype was detected only a few times. The genes are TRBV10-1 and TRBJ2-7; 9 bases match TRBD2. The germline CDR1 and CDR2 sequences are WNHNN and SYGVQD (reference sequence). Trimming at V came to 6 bases and at J to 3 bases, leaving 15 bases not matched to a gene. The CDR3 has 17 residues. The CDR3 here is CASRYSGGPPNSYEQYF. CDR3 nucleotides: TGCGCCAGCAGGTACAGCGGGGGGCCACCAAACAGCTACGAGCAGTACTTC.

This clonotype appeared many times. The chain has TRBV27 and TRBJ2-5; 9 positions match TRBD1. V was clipped by 6 bases and J by 5 bases; unmatched bases: 4. Germline CDR1 MNHEY, CDR2 SMNVEV (reference sequence). The CDR3 is 13 residues long. CDR3 bases: TGTGCCAGCAGGGACAGGGGTTGGGAGACCCAGTACTTC. Translated: CASRDRGWETQYF.

In this sample, this clonotype turned up many times. This sequence joins TRBV5-1 and TRBJ2-7; D is perhaps TRBD2 (5 bases). Trimming took 0 bases from V and 2 from J, leaving 9 bases between them. Germline V gene data show CDR1 as SGHRS and CDR2 as YFSETQ. The CDR3 runs to 14 residues. CDR3 bases: TGCGCCAGCAGCTTGGAATTCGGGACCTACGAGCAGTACTTC. It is translated as CASSLEFGTYEQYF.

This clonotype was seen at least ten times. This chain links TRBV20-1 with TRBJ2-1; the D is unclear. CDR1 DFQATT and CDR2 SNEGSKA come from the germline V gene (reference sequence). V was trimmed by 3 bases and J by 0 bases, leaving 6 bases between them. CDR3 size: 13 residues. DNA of the CDR3: TGCAGTGCTAGCGGTCTCTCCTACAATGAGCAGTTCTTC. This sequence encodes CSASGLSYNEQFF.

This clonotype was counted between two and nine times. This sequence joins TRBV7-9 and TRBJ2-3; 12 bases line up with TRBD2. V was pared by 4 bases and J by 3 bases, with 17 bases of the junction left unmatched. CDR1 is SEHNR, CDR2 FQNEAQ, per germline (reference sequence). This CDR3 is built from 20 residues. This CDR3 is CASSSPKGLAGVSGTDTQYF. The CDR3 DNA reads as TGTGCCAGCAGCTCCCCCAAGGGACTAGCGGGTGTGAGTGGGACAGATACGCAGTATTTT.

As for this clonotype: A single base separates this from a much larger clone, so it may be a read error. The CDR3 ends on some other residue instead of the conserved phenylalanine or tryptophan, so this is likely a read error. DNA of the CDR3: TGTGCCAGCACCGCGGGGGGGATGAACACTGAAGCTTTCTCT. This sequence encodes CASTAGGMNTEAFS. The V and J genes are TRBV9 and TRBJ1-1, with D possibly being TRBD1 (5 bases). The V end lost 6 bases, the J end lost 0 bases, and 12 bases lay between the germline ends. The CDR3 runs to 14 residues. From germline, CDR1 is SGDLS and CDR2 YYNGEE.

This clonotype was observed many times. The V gene is TRBV7-2, the J gene TRBJ2-5; 7 bases match TRBD2. CDR3 length: 14 amino acids. After removal of 7 bases from V and 5 bases from J, the junction contained 10 bases not matched to a gene. Germline CDR1 and CDR2: SGHTA and FQGNSA. The CDR3, as DNA: TGTGCCAGCACCATGGGGGGGACCCGGGAGACCCAGTACTTC. The encoded protein is CASTMGGTRETQYF.

This clonotype was recorded many times. The DNA of the CDR3 is TGCAGTGCTAGTGAGCGTAACGAGCAGTACTTC. Its protein is CSASERNEQYF. This chain connects TRBV20-1 to TRBJ2-7; no clear D. Germline CDR1 DFQATT, CDR2 SNEGSKA (reference sequence). The CDR3 is 11 residues long. V dropped 3 bases and J dropped 5 bases, with 8 bases sitting between them.